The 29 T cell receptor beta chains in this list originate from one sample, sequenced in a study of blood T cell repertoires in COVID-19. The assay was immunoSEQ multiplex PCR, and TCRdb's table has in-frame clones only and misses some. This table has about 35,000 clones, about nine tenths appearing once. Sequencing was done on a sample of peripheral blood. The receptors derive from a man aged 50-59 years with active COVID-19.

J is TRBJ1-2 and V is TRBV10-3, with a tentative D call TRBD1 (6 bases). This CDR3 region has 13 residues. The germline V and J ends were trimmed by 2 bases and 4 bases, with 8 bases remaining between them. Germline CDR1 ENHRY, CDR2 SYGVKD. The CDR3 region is CAISEGGIYGYTF. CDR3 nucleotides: TGTGCCATCAGTGAGGGGGGCATCTATGGCTACACCTTC.

The CDR3, as DNA: TGTGCCAGCAGCTTGCTGCAGGGAGATACGCAGTATTTT. Protein: CASSLLQGDTQYF. The genes are TRBV5-4 and TRBJ2-3, with a weak D call TRBD1 (5 bases). CDR1 is SGHNT and CDR2 is YYREEE in the germline V gene (reference sequence). Trimming pared 1 base from V and 5 bases from J, leaving 8 bases between. The CDR3 extends over 13 amino acids. The full variable domain, with the rest looked up from reference TRBV5-4 and TRBJ2-3, is ETGVTQSPTHLIKTRGQQVTLRCSSQSGHNTVSWYQQALGQGPQFIFQYYREEENGRGNFPPRFSGLQFPNYSSELNVNALELDDSALYLCASSLLQGDTQYFGPGTRLTVL.

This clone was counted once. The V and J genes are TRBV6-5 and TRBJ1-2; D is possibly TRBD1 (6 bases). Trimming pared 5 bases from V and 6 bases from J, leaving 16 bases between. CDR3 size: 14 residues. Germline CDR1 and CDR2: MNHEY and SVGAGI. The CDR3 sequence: CASSRSVAGDGYTF. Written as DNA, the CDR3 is TGTGCCAGCAGTCGCTCCGTGGCAGGGGATGGCTACACCTTC.

CDR3 sequence (DNA): TGTGCCAGCAGTTTATCCACAGGGGGCTTGTCCCTCCACTTT. It translates to CASSLSTGGLSLHF. This sequence joins TRBV28 and TRBJ1-6, with 9 bases matching TRBD1. Germline lookup yields CDR1 MDHEN and CDR2 SYDVKM. This CDR3 is built from 14 residues. Losses at the gene ends were 1 base for V and 14 bases for J; bases not matched to a gene: 6.

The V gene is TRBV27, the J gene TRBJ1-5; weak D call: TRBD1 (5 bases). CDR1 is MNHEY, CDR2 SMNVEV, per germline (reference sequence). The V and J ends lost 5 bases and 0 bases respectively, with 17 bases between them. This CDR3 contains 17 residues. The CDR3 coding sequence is TGTGCCAGCAGTAGTTGGCAGGGATTAGATAGCAATCAGCCCCAGCATTTT. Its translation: CASSSWQGLDSNQPQHF.

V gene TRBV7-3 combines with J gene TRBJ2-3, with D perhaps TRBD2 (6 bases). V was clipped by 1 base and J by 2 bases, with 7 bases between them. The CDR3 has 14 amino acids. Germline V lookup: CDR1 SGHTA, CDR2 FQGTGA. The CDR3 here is CASSLRTITDTQYF. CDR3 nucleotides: TGTGCCAGCAGCTTAAGGACTATCACAGATACGCAGTATTTT.

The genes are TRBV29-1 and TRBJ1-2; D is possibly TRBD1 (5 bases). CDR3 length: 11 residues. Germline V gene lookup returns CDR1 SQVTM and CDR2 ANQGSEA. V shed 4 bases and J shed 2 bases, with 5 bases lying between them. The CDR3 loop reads CSVGQNYGYTF. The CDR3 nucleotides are TGCAGCGTTGGACAGAACTATGGCTACACCTTC.

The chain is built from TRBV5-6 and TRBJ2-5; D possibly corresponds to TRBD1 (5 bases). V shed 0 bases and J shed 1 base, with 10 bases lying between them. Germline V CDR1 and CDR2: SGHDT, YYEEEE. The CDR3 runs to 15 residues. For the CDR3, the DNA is TGTGCCAGCAGCTTGGTGCCAGGGCCCCAAGAGACCCAGTACTTC. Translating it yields CASSLVPGPQETQYF.

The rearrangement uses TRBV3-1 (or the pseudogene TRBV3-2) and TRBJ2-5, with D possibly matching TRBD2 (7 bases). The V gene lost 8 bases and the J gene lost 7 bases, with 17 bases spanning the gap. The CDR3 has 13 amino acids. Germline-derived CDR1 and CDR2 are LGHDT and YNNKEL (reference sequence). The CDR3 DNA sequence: TGTGCCAGCCAGGAGGGGGGGACTGGGACCCAGTACTTC. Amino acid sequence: CASQEGGTGTQYF.

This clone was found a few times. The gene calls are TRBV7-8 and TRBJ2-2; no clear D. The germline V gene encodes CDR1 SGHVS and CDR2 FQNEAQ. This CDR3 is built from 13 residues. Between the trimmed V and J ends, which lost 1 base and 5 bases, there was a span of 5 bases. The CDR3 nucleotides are TGTGCCAGCAGCTTAGGTCGTACCGGGGAGCTGTTTTTT. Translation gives CASSLGRTGELFF.

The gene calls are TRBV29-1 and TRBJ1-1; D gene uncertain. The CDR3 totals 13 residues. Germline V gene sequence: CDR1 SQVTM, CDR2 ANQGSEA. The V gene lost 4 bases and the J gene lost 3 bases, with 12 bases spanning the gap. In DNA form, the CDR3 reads TGCAGCGTTGTAACAAGGGAGGACACTGAAGCTTTCTTT. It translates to CSVVTREDTEAFF.

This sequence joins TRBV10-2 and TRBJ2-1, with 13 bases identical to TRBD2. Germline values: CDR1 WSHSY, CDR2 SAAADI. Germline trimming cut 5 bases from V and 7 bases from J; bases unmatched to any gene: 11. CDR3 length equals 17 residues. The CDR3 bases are TGCGCCAGCAGTCTTGGACTAGCGGGAGAAGGTAGGAATGAGCAGTTCTTC. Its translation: CASSLGLAGEGRNEQFF.

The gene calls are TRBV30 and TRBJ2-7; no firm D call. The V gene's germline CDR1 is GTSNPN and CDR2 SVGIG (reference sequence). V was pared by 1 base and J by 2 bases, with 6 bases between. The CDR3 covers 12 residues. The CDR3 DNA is TGTGCCTGGAGTGGTCTCGCCTACGAGCAGTACTTC. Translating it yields CAWSGLAYEQYF.

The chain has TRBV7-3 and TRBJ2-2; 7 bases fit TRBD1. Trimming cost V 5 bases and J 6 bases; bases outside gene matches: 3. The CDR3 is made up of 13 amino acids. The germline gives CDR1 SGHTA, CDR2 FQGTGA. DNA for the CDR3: TGTGCCAGCAGCATTACAGGGGCCGGGGAGCTGTTTTTT. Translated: CASSITGAGELFF.

Here the CDR3 reads CASSLWGRDTQYF. CDR3 nucleotide sequence: TGCGCCAGCAGCTTGTGGGGGCGGGATACGCAGTATTTT. The chain links TRBV5-1 to TRBJ2-3; maybe TRBD1 (6 bases). Trimming removed 1 base from V and 6 bases from J, with 9 bases in between. The germline V gene encodes CDR1 SGHRS and CDR2 YFSETQ. The CDR3 is 13 residues long.

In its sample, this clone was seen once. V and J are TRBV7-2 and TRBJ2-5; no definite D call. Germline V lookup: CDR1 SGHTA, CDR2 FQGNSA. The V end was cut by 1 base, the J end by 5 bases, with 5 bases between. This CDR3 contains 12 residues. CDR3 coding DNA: TGTGCCAGCAGCTTAGTCAGGGAGACCCAGTACTTC. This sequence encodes CASSLVRETQYF. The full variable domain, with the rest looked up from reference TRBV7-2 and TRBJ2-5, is GAGVSQSPSNKVTEKGKDVELRCDPISGHTALYWYRQSLGQGLEFLIYFQGNSAPDKSGLPSDRFSAERTGGSVSTLTIQRTQQEDSAVYLCASSLVRETQYFGPGTRLLVL.

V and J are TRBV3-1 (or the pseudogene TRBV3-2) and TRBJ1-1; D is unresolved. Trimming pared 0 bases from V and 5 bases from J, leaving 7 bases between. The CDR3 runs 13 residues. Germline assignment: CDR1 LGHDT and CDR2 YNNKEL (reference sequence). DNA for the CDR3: TGTGCCAGCAGCCAAGACCCCGGGACTGAAGCTTTCTTT. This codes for CASSQDPGTEAFF.

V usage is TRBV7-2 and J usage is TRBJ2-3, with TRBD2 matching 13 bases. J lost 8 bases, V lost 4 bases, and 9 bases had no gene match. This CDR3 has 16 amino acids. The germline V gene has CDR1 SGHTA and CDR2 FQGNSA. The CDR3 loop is CASSSRTSGGGVTQYF. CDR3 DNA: TGTGCCAGCAGCTCCCGGACTAGCGGGGGCGGTGTTACGCAGTATTTT. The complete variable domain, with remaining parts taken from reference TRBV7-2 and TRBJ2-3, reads GAGVSQSPSNKVTEKGKDVELRCDPISGHTALYWYRQSLGQGLEFLIYFQGNSAPDKSGLPSDRFSAERTGGSVSTLTIQRTQQEDSAVYLCASSSRTSGGGVTQYFGPGTRLTVL.

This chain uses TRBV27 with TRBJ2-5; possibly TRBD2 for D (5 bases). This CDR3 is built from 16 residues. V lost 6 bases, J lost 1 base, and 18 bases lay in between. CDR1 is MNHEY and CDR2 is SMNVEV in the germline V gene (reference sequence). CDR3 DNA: TGTGCCAGCAGGCGAACTAGGGCAGCCCTCCAAGAGACCCAGTACTTC. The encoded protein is CASRRTRAALQETQYF.

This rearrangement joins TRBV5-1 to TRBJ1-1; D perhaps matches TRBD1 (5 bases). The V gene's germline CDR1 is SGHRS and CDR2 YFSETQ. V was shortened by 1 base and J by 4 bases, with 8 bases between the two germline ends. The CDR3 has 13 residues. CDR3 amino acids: CASSLRQGTEAFF. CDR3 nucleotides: TGCGCCAGCAGCTTGAGGCAGGGCACTGAAGCTTTCTTT. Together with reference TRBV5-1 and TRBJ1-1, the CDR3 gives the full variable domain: KAGVTQTPRYLIKTRGQQVTLSCSPISGHRSVSWYQQTPGQGLQFLFEYFSETQRNKGNFPGRFSGRQFSNSRSEMNVSTLELGDSALYLCASSLRQGTEAFFGQGTRLTVV.

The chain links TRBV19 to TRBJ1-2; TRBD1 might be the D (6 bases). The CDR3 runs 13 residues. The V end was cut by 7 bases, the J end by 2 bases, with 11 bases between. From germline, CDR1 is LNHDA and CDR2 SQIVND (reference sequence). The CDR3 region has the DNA TGTGCCAGTACGGGGGGCGCGAACTATGGCTACACCTTC. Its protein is CASTGGANYGYTF.

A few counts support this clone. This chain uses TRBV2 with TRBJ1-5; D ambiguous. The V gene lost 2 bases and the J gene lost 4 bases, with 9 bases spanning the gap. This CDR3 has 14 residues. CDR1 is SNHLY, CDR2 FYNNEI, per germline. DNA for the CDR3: TGTGCCAGCAGTGAAAACAGACCAAATCAGCCCCAGCATTTT. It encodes CASSENRPNQPQHF.

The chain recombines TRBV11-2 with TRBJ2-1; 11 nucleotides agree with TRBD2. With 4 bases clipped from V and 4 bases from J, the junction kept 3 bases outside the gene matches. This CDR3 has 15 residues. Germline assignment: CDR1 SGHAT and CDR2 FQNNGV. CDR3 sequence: CASSSGLAEYNEQFF. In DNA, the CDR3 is TGTGCCAGCAGCTCGGGACTAGCGGAATACAATGAGCAGTTCTTC.

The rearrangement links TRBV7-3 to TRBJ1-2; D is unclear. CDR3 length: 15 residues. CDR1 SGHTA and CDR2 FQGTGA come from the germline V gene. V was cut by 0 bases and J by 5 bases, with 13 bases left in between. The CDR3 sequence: CASSLTRPRGYGYTF. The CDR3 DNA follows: TGTGCCAGCAGCTTAACGCGACCCAGAGGGTATGGCTACACCTTC.

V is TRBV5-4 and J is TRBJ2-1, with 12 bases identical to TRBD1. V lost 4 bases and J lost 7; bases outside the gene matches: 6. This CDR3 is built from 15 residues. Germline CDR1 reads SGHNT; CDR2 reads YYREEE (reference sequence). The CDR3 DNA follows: TGTGCCAGCAGCCAGGGACAGGGGGCAAGGAATGAGCAGTTCTTC. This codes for CASSQGQGARNEQFF. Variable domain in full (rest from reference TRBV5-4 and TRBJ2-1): ETGVTQSPTHLIKTRGQQVTLRCSSQSGHNTVSWYQQALGQGPQFIFQYYREEENGRGNFPPRFSGLQFPNYSSELNVNALELDDSALYLCASSQGQGARNEQFFGPGTRLTVL.

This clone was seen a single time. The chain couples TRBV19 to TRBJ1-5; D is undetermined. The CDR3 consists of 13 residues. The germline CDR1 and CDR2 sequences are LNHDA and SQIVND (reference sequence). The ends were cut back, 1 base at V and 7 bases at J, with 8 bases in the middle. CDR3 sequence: CASSIGWRQPQHF. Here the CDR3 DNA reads TGTGCCAGTAGTATAGGGTGGAGGCAGCCCCAGCATTTT.

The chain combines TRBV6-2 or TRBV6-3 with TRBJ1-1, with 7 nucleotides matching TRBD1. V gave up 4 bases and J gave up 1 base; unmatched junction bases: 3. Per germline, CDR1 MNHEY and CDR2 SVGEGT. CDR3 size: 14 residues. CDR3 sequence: CASSWTGPNTEAFF. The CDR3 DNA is TGTGCCAGCAGTTGGACAGGACCGAACACTGAAGCTTTCTTT.

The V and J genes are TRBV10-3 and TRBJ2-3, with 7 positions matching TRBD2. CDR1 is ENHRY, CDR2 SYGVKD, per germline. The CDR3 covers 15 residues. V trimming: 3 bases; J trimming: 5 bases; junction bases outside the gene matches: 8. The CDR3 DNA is TGTGCCATCAGTGATCCAGCGGGACGGGGAGATACGCAGTATTTT. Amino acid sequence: CAISDPAGRGDTQYF.

CDR3 DNA sequence: TGTGCCAGCAGCTTGGTGAACGCGGGCGTAGATACGCAGTATTTT. Translating it yields CASSLVNAGVDTQYF. The chain is built from TRBV5-6 and TRBJ2-3, with D possibly matching TRBD2 (5 bases). Germline V gene data show CDR1 as SGHDT and CDR2 as YYEEEE. V lost 0 bases and J lost 5, with 13 bases in between. The CDR3 has 15 amino acids. The variable domain in full, completed from reference TRBV5-6 and TRBJ2-3, reads DAGVTQSPTHLIKTRGQQVTLRCSPKSGHDTVSWYQQALGQGPQFIFQYYEEEERQRGNFPDRFSGHQFPNYSSELNVNALLLGDSALYLCASSLVNAGVDTQYFGPGTRLTVL.